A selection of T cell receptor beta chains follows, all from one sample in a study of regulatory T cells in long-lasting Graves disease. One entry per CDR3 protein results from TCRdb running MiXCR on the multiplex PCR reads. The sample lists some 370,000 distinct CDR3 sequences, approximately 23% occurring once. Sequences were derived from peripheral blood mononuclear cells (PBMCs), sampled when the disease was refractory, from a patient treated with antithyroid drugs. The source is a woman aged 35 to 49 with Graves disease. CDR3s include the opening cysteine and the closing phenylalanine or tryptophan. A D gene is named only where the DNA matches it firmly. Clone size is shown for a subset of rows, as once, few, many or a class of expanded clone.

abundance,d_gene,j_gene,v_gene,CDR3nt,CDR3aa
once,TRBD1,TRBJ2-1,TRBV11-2,TGTGCCAGCAGCTTCGTATGGGACAGACACAATGAGCAGTTCTTC,CASSFVWDRHNEQFF
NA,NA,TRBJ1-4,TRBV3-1,TGTGCCAGCAGCCAAGTAGGCCAGGGGTTCGAAAAACTGTTTTTT,CASSQVGQGFEKLFF
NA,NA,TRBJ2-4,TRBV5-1,TGCGCCAGCAGCTTGCTAGGGACGATAGATCCTGTCGCCAAAAACATTCAGTACTTC,CASSLLGTIDPVAKNIQYF
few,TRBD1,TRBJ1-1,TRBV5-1,TGCGCCAGCAGTAAAGAGGAGGCGCCGGGACAGATGAACACTGAAGCTTTCTTT,CASSKEEAPGQMNTEAFF
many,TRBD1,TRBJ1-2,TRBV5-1,TGCGCCAGCAGCTTGGATGGACAGGGCGGCTATGGCTACACCTTC,CASSLDGQGGYGYTF
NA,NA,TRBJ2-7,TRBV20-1,TGCAGTGCAGTGGGCGAGGGGGGGGATGAGCAGTACTTC,CSAVGEGGDEQYF
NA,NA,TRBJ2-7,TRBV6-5,TGTGCCAGCAGTTACGAGATTACGGGCGAGCAGTACTTC,CASSYEITGEQYF
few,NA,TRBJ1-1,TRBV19,TGTGCCAGTAGTATGGAGGGCGGGCTGAACCCCCGAAGAACTGAAGCTTTCTTT,CASSMEGGLNPRRTEAFF
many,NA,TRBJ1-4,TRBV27,TGTGCCAGCAGTTTAACGGACAATGGATTGAAAAAACTGTTTTTT,CASSLTDNGLKKLFF
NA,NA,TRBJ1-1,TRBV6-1,TGTGCCAGCAAGCGCGGGGTCCCGAACACTGAAGCTTTCTTT,CASKRGVPNTEAFF
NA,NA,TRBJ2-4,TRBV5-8,TGTGCCAGCAGCCCCGGTTGGGGGACACAAATTAAAAACATTCAGTACTTC,CASSPGWGTQIKNIQYF
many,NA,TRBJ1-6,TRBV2,TGTGCCAGCAGAGGACAGAGCTCCTATAATTCACCCCTCCACTTT,CASRGQSSYNSPLHF
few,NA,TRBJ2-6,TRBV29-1,TGCAGCGTTGAACCCCCGAGGTACTGCTCTGGGGCCAACGTCCTGACTTTC,CSVEPPRYCSGANVLTF
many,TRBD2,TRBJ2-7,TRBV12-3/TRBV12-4,TGTGCCAGCAGTTATGGGACTAGCTCCTACGAGCAGTACTTC,CASSYGTSSYEQYF
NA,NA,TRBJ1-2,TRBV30,TGTGCCTGGAGTGTATCTAGGCTCGGTGGCTACACCTTC,CAWSVSRLGGYTF
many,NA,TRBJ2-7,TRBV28,TGTGCCAGCAGTCCCCCAGAACGGGTGGCCTACGAGCAGTACTTC,CASSPPERVAYEQYF
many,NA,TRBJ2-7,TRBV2,TGTGCCAGCAGTGAATCAAAGAGCGAGCAGTACTTC,CASSESKSEQYF
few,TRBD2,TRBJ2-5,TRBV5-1,TGCGCCAGCAGCTCACTAACCCTAGCGGGAGGTAAAGAGACCCAGTACTTC,CASSSLTLAGGKETQYF
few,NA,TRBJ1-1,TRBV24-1,TGTGCCACCTTGGGGCAGGGGAGCACTGAAGCTTTCTTT,CATLGQGSTEAFF
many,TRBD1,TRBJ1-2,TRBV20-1,TGCAGTGCTTCCGGGACAGGGACTAACTATGGCTACACCTTC,CSASGTGTNYGYTF
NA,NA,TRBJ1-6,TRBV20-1,TGCAGTGCTTCCCCCCCCGCGGAAGGGGTGAGTTCACCCCTCCACTTT,CSASPPAEGVSSPLHF
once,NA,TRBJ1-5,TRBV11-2,TGTGCCAGCAGCTTTTCTACAGCTTACGGGAATCAGCCCCAGCATTTT,CASSFSTAYGNQPQHF
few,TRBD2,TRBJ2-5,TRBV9,TGTGCCAGCAGCGACATTCTAGCGGGGCAAGAGACCCAGTACTTC,CASSDILAGQETQYF
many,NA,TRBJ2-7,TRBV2,TGTGCCAGCACGGGCACTAACTACGAGCAGTACTTC,CASTGTNYEQYF
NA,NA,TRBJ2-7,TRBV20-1,TGCAGTGCCCTGGACCAACCTTCACCCTACGAGCAGTACTTC,CSALDQPSPYEQYF
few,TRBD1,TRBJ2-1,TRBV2,TGTGCCAGCAACGGTAGACAGGGGAGCCATGAGCAGTTCTTC,CASNGRQGSHEQFF
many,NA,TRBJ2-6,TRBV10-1,TGCGCCAGCTCGCACTCTGGGGCCAACGTCCTGACTTTC,CASSHSGANVLTF
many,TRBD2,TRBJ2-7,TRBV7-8,TGTGCCAGCAGCTTAGCCCAAACTAGCGGGGTTCGGGGCGAGCAGTACTTC,CASSLAQTSGVRGEQYF
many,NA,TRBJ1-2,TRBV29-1,TGCAGCGTTGACAGTGGAGGGTATGGCTACACCTTC,CSVDSGGYGYTF
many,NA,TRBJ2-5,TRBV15,TGTGCCACCAGCAGCAGGGACGGTCAAGAGACCCAGTACTTC,CATSSRDGQETQYF
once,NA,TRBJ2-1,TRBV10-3,TGTGCCATCAGTGAGTCGCCCAAAAGTAGGGCTGAGCAGTTCTTC,CAISESPKSRAEQFF
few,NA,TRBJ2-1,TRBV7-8,TGTGCCAGCAGATTAGACCGGGTAGAGAGGGGCAATGAGCAGTTCTTC,CASRLDRVERGNEQFF
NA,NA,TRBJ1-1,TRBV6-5,TGTGCCAGCAGTTATGGGTATAACACTGAAGCTTTCTTT,CASSYGYNTEAFF
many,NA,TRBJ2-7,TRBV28,TGTGCCAGCCAATTAACACTAAGTCCTAACGAGCAGTACTTC,CASQLTLSPNEQYF
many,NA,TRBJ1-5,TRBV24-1,TGTGCCACCTCGGGGGCCGGTCAGCCCCAGCATTTT,CATSGAGQPQHF
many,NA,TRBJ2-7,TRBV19,TGTGCCAGTAGTATAAGAGGGGCAGTGGAAGAAGAGCAGTACTTC,CASSIRGAVEEEQYF
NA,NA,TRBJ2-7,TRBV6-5,TGTGCCAGCAGTTACTCTGCGAGGCGGTCGTCTTCCTACGAGCAGTACTTC,CASSYSARRSSSYEQYF
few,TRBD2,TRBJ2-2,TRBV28,TGTGCCAGCAGACCCCGTTGGGTCGCGGGAGGGTTTGGCGGGGAGCTGTTTTTT,CASRPRWVAGGFGGELFF
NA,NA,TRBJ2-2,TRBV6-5,TGTGCCAGCAGTTACATGTTGCCCACCGGGGAGCTGTTTTTT,CASSYMLPTGELFF
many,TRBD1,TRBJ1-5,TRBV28,TGTGCCAGCAGTTTCCCTCGACAGGGGGGGGGTAGCAATCAGCCCCAGCATTTT,CASSFPRQGGGSNQPQHF
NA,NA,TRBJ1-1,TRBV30,TGTGCCTGGAGTGTACTCTGGTTGTTGAGGTCTGAAGCTTTCTTT,CAWSVLWLLRSEAFF
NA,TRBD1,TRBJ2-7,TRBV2,TGTGCCAGCATAGGACAGGGGACCTACGAGCAGTACTTC,CASIGQGTYEQYF
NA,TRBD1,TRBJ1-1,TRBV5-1,TGCGCCAGCAGCATCGCAGGGGGCGCGATGAACACTGAAGCTTTCTTT,CASSIAGGAMNTEAFF
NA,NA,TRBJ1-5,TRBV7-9,TGTGCCAGCAGCGAGACAGAGATCTATCAGCCCCAGCATTTT,CASSETEIYQPQHF
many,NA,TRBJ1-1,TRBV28,TGTGCCAGCAGTTTATGCCTTTTTCGAGGGGGCACTGAAGCTTTCTTT,CASSLCLFRGGTEAFF
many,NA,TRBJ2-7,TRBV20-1,TGCAGTGCTCAACTTGCTTTCCGGCAGTACTTC,CSAQLAFRQYF
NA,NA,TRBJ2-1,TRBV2,TGTGCCAGTCGGGGCGGGAAGGCTGAGCAGTTCTTC,CASRGGKAEQFF
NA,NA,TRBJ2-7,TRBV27,TGTGCCAGCTTATCCTCGGGAGCCCCCTACGAGCAGTACTTC,CASLSSGAPYEQYF
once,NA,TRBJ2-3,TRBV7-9,TGTGCCAGCAGCTTTTCGGGAGTTACAGATACGCAGTATTTT,CASSFSGVTDTQYF
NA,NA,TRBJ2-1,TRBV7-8,TGTGCCAGCAGCTTAATAGCGGTCAGCTCCTACAATGAGCAGTTCTTC,CASSLIAVSSYNEQFF
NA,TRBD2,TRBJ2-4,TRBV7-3,TGTGCCAGCAGCTTGTACGATCCGGGGACTAGCGGGATCCTAGCCAAAAACATTCAGTACTTC,CASSLYDPGTSGILAKNIQYF
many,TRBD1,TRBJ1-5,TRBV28,TGTGCCAGCAGAAAACAGGGGAATAGCAATCAGCCCCAGCATTTT,CASRKQGNSNQPQHF
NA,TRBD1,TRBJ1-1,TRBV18,TGTGCCAGCTCACCGCAGGGGGCGAGAACTGAAGCTTTCTTT,CASSPQGARTEAFF